A selection of T cell receptor beta chains follows, all from one sample in a study of cytomegalovirus exposure and HLA in healthy donors. Assay: immunoSEQ multiplex PCR; the TCRdb copy retains only in-frame clones and omits some. Of roughly 88,000 clones in the sample, 69% were seen once. Sequenced sample: PBMCs. The receptors shown here come from a man aged 50-59 years in good health and CMV-seronegative. Each CDR3 is given with its conserved first and last residue. D genes are given only for firm matches. The size entry is marked missing in some rows and otherwise reads once, few, many or a size class.

J gene	clone size	CDR3 length	D gene	V gene	CDR3 DNA	CDR3 protein
TRBJ2-7	-	15	-	TRBV4-1	TGCGCCAGCAGTTCCGGGACACCCCTTCTCTACGAGCAGTACTTC	CASSSGTPLLYEQYF
TRBJ2-3	-	15	TRBD2	TRBV18	TGTGCCAGCTCACGGACTAGCGTCGGCGCAGATACGCAGTATTTT	CASSRTSVGADTQYF
TRBJ2-5	few	14	TRBD1	TRBV10-3	TGTGCCATCAGTGAGGGGCAACAGGGGGAGACCCAGTACTTC	CAISEGQQGETQYF
TRBJ2-7	-	19	TRBD1	TRBV4-3	TGCGCCAGCAGCCAGGCCTTGCCTTTTGGGACAGGAGGAATCTGGGAGCAGTACTTC	CASSQALPFGTGGIWEQYF
TRBJ2-3	-	13	-	TRBV6-1	TGTGCCAGCAGTGACTCCCTCGGAGATACGCAGTATTTT	CASSDSLGDTQYF
TRBJ1-5	few	15	TRBD1	TRBV5-1	TGCGCCAGCAGACCAGGGACAGGGGGCGGTCAGCCCCAGCATTTT	CASRPGTGGGQPQHF
TRBJ2-7	once	15	TRBD2	TRBV28	TGTGCCAGCAGGCGCTTGTGGACTAGAACCGACGAGCAGTACTTC	CASRRLWTRTDEQYF
TRBJ2-1	once	14	TRBD2	TRBV5-4	TGTGCCAGCAGCTTAGCTAGCGGGGGCGATGAGCAGTTCTTC	CASSLASGGDEQFF
TRBJ1-1	-	17	TRBD1	TRBV18	TGTGCCAGCTCACCACCGAACAGGGGTGCTCTGAACACTGAAGCTTTCTTT	CASSPPNRGALNTEAFF
TRBJ1-1	few	15	-	TRBV19	TGTGCCAGTAGTATTCCGACTTTAGGGAGCACTGAAGCTTTCTTT	CASSIPTLGSTEAFF
TRBJ2-5	-	11	-	TRBV7-9	TGTGCCAGCAGCCCACAAGAGACCCAGTACTTC	CASSPQETQYF
TRBJ2-5	-	11	TRBD2	TRBV20-1	TGCAGTGTCGGGAGGTTGGAGACCCAGTACTTC	CSVGRLETQYF
TRBJ2-2	once	12	-	TRBV5-4	TGTGCCAGCAGCTTCGGCACCGGGGAGCTGTTTTTT	CASSFGTGELFF
TRBJ2-3	-	15	TRBD2	TRBV30	TGTGCCTGGAGTCGGGTCCCCTGGACACAGAAAGCGGGGGCTTTT	CAWSRVPWTQKAGAF
TRBJ2-5	-	13	TRBD1	TRBV5-4	TGTGCCAGCAGCTACGGGACAGAAGAGACCCAGTACTTC	CASSYGTEETQYF
TRBJ1-4	-	14	-	TRBV29-1	TGCAGCGTTGGCCGGAGTGCAACTAATGAAAAACTGTTTTTT	CSVGRSATNEKLFF
TRBJ2-1	-	17	-	TRBV14	TGTGCCAGCAGCCAAAAAGCCGGACTTCTCCTCTACAATGAGCAGTTCTTC	CASSQKAGLLLYNEQFF
TRBJ2-7	-	14	-	TRBV7-9	TGTGCCAGCAGCTCCCAGGGGACCAGGTACGAGCAGTACTTC	CASSSQGTRYEQYF
TRBJ1-3	medium-sized	14	-	TRBV5-1	TGCGCCAGCAGCCTCACAGGGTACGGAAACACCATATATTTT	CASSLTGYGNTIYF
TRBJ2-2	few	14	-	TRBV29-1	TGCAGCGTTGAAGATTCCGGTTTGCCCGGGGAGCTGTTTTTT	CSVEDSGLPGELFF
TRBJ1-1	-	17	-	TRBV7-8	TGTGCCAGCAGCTTTGGGTTTGGACAGAATATGAACACTGAAGCTTTCTTT	CASSFGFGQNMNTEAFF
TRBJ1-1	few	13	-	TRBV21-1	TGTGCAAGCGAGCGGGGAAGGCGCGCTGAAGCTTTCTTT	CASERGRRAEAFF
TRBJ2-1	-	18	TRBD2	TRBV27	TGTGCCAGCAGTTTAATTAGCGGGAGGGCTAGCTCCTACAATGAGCAGTTCTTC	CASSLISGRASSYNEQFF
TRBJ2-1	-	15	-	TRBV4-2	TGTGCCAGCAGCCCGCAGGAGCGGGCGGCGGATGAGCAGTTCTTC	CASSPQERAADEQFF
TRBJ1-2	-	11	-	TRBV20-1	TGCAGTGCAATGTCCTCCTATGGCTACACCTTC	CSAMSSYGYTF
TRBJ1-5	-	15	-	TRBV27	TGTGCCAGCAGTTTAAGGGGGACATCTGGACAGCCCCAGCATTTT	CASSLRGTSGQPQHF
TRBJ1-5	-	16	-	TRBV9	TGTGCCAGCAGCGTAGGACCAGGGGCAAACAATCAGCCCCAGCATTTT	CASSVGPGANNQPQHF
TRBJ2-2	-	15	-	TRBV4-2	TGTGCCAGCAGCCAAGATCCCTTGAACACCGGGGAGCTGTTTTTT	CASSQDPLNTGELFF
TRBJ2-1	-	15	TRBD2	TRBV7-9	TGTGCCAGCAGCTTAGCTGGTATAGCGGGCAATGAGCAGTTCTTC	CASSLAGIAGNEQFF
TRBJ1-1	-	13	-	TRBV7-3	TGTGCCAGCAGCTCAACAGGGAGCACTGAAGCTTTCTTT	CASSSTGSTEAFF
TRBJ2-5	-	15	-	TRBV5-4	TGTGCCAGCAGCTTGGGGATCGGCAGCGAAGAGACCCAGTACTTC	CASSLGIGSEETQYF
TRBJ1-2	few	15	-	TRBV7-9	TGTGCCAGCAGCTTAGTCCTTCAAGGAGGGGCTGGCTACACCTTC	CASSLVLQGGAGYTF
TRBJ2-1	-	15	-	TRBV7-2	TGTGCCAGCAGCTCCCAGCCGACAACAACCAATGAGCAGTTCTTC	CASSSQPTTTNEQFF
TRBJ2-6	-	15	TRBD2	TRBV7-2	TGTGCCAGCACCGACGGGAGGGCGGGGGCCAACGTCCTGACTTTC	CASTDGRAGANVLTF
TRBJ2-3	-	15	TRBD2	TRBV7-6	TGTGCCGACGATAGGCGGGAGAGGGGCACAGATACGCAGTATTTT	CADDRRERGTDTQYF
TRBJ2-2	-	16	TRBD2	TRBV4-1	TGCGCCAGCAGCCGCGGACTAGCGGGCGGCACCGGGGAGCTGTTTTTT	CASSRGLAGGTGELFF
TRBJ1-1	-	13	-	TRBV9	TGTGCCAGCAGCGTAGACTTGAACACTGAAGCTTTCTTT	CASSVDLNTEAFF
TRBJ1-5	-	13	-	TRBV4-3	TGCGCCAGCAGCCGAGAGGTGCGGCAGCCCCAGCATTTT	CASSREVRQPQHF
TRBJ1-1	-	15	-	TRBV9	TGTGCCAGCAGCGTAATCGGCGAGGGAAGCACTGAAGCTTTCTTT	CASSVIGEGSTEAFF
TRBJ1-5	-	13	-	TRBV10-3	TGTGCCACCAGAAAGTCTGAGAATCAGCCCCAGCATTTT	CATRKSENQPQHF